This TCR beta chain is from a study of T cell responses to AZD1222 COVID-19 vaccine. Second doses were pooled across both intervals (about 4 or about 12 weeks). The method was immunoSEQ multiplex PCR; TCRdb's version includes in-frame clones alone and lacks a portion of them. The sample shows around 140,000 clones, roughly 93% of them seen only once. Comments on this clone: Its specificity is not known.

The CDR3 spans 11 residues. V was pared by 6 bases and J by 4 bases, with 9 bases between. CDR1 DFQATT and CDR2 SNEGSKA come from the germline V gene (reference sequence). The study's findings and limits: Among vaccine-associated CD4 TCRs, coverage spanned spike, with dominance at 160-218 and 743-854. Elevations in Spike-specific TCR breadth and depth followed administration of two AZD1222 doses. Donors, mostly white British, included more females; clonal diversity was possibly underestimated.

This clonotype was obtained from an adult who received the AZD1222 COVID-19 vaccine. Sequencing was performed on peripheral blood, taken 28 days after the second AZD1222 dose. The chain is built from TRBV20-1 and TRBJ2-5; no clear D gene. The CDR3 bases are TGCAGTGCCCCTTATAGAGAGACCCAGTACTTC. Its protein product is CSAPYRETQYF.